Presented here are 5 T cell receptor beta chains from one specimen sequenced in a study of cytomegalovirus exposure and HLA in healthy donors. Primers: 60 Vbeta forward and 13 Jbeta reverse. Clones were read by immunoSEQ multiplex PCR, and TCRdb kept only the in-frame ones, dropping some. The sample lists 99,000 or so clones; around 79% were seen once. Sequenced sample: PBMCs. Receptors were obtained from a man aged 60-69 years in good health and CMV-seropositive.

This rearrangement joins TRBV19 to TRBJ2-2; a possible D gene is TRBD1 (6 bases). The CDR3 consists of 16 residues. Germline V lookup: CDR1 LNHDA, CDR2 SQIVND (reference sequence). The ends were cut back, 4 bases at V and 6 bases at J, with 18 bases in the middle. The CDR3, as DNA: TGTGCCAGTAGTAGGCCCGATCAGGGGACGGCCGGGGAGCTGTTTTTT. This translates into CASSRPDQGTAGELFF. The whole variable domain, remainder taken from reference TRBV19 and TRBJ2-2, is DGGITQSPKYLFRKEGQNVTLSCEQNLNHDAMYWYRQDPGQGLRLIYYSQIVNDFQKGDIAEGYSVSREKKESFPLTVTSAQKNPTAFYLCASSRPDQGTAGELFFGEGSRLTVL.

There are a few counts of this clone. This chain joins TRBV9 and TRBJ1-2, with D perhaps TRBD1 (5 bases). CDR3 size: 12 residues. Germline-derived CDR1 and CDR2 are SGDLS and YYNGEE. Trimming stripped 1 base from V and 6 bases from J, with 7 bases between. CDR3 nucleotide sequence: TGTGCCAGCAGCGTAAACAGGAATGGCTACACCTTC. Its translation: CASSVNRNGYTF.

The genes are TRBV11-3 and TRBJ2-5; 12 bases agree with TRBD2. The germline V gene encodes CDR1 SGHNT and CDR2 YENEEA. V lost 1 base, J lost 4 bases, and 7 bases stayed unmatched. The CDR3 extends over 17 amino acids. CDR3 DNA sequence: TGTGCCAGCAGCTTAGGAGGGACTAGCGGGTCGGGAGAGACCCAGTACTTC. Amino acid sequence: CASSLGGTSGSGETQYF.

The V call is TRBV5-1, the J call TRBJ2-7; D possibly corresponds to TRBD1 (6 bases). Per germline, CDR1 SGHRS and CDR2 YFSETQ. CDR3 size: 14 residues. Trimming cost V 4 bases and J 5 bases, with 16 bases left between them. This CDR3 is CASSIQQGNHEQYF. CDR3 DNA sequence: TGCGCCAGCAGCATACAACAGGGAAACCACGAGCAGTACTTC.

CDR3 protein: CASTLGLVDTEAFF. The CDR3 DNA sequence: TGTGCCAGTACCCTAGGCCTGGTTGACACTGAAGCTTTCTTT. The chain is built from TRBV19 and TRBJ1-1; D unclear. From germline, CDR1 is LNHDA and CDR2 SQIVND (reference sequence). The CDR3 has 14 residues. The ends were cut back, 7 bases at V and 3 bases at J, with 15 bases in the middle.